This T cell receptor beta chain comes out of a study of shared clonotypes between healthy human individuals. About the study: The plates for each donor numbered three CD4 naive, three CD4 memory, two CD8 naive and one CD8 memory. Overall study results and limits: Collection of samples was limited to blood; tissue repertoires likely differ.

Each subset's genomic DNA was split evenly across several immunoSEQ plates. Method: immunoSEQ multiplex PCR; TCRdb's copy keeps in-frame clones and lacks some. The table has fewer than 850,000 clones, about 96% seen once; the top ten hold less than 0.25%. Cells designated naive CD8 were CD45RO-negative and were positively selected for CCR7, with terminally differentiated effector memory CD45RA+ cells excluded. Comment on this clone: Its antigen is undetermined.

The clonotype was recovered from a young man in good health. The source material was naive CD8+ T cells sorted from blood.

In nucleotides, the CDR3 is TGCAGCGTTGTCCCACAAGAAACCTACGAGCAGTACTTC. It codes for CSVVPQETYEQYF. V gene TRBV29-1 combines with J gene TRBJ2-7; D unclear. The CDR3 sequence is 13 residues long. Germline lookup yields CDR1 SQVTM and CDR2 ANQGSEA. V shed 4 bases and J shed 2 bases, with 12 bases lying between them.